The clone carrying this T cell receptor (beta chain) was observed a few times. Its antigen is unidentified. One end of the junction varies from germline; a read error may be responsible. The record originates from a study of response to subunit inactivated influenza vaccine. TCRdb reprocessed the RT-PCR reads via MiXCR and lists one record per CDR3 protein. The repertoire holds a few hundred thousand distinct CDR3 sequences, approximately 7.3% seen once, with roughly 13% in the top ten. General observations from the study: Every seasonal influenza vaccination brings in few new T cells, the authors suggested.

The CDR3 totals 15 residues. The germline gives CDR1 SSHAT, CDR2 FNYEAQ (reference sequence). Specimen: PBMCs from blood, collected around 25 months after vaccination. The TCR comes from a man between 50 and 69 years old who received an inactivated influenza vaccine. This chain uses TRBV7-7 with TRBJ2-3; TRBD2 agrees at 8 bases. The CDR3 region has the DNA TGTGCTAGCAGCCCCCAGATCGGGGGGGCAGATACGCAGTATTTT. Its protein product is CASSPQIGGADTQYF.